This T cell receptor (beta chain) was identified during a study of blood T cell repertoires in COVID-19. Profiling relied on immunoSEQ multiplex PCR, and the TCRdb table lists in-frame clones only, not all of them. Of roughly 400,000 clones in the sample, roughly 88% were seen once. The CDR3 has 13 amino acids. CDR1 KGHSH and CDR2 LQKENI come from the germline V gene. V shed 4 bases and J shed 5 bases, with 11 bases lying between them. Sequencing was performed on PBMCs or T cells enriched from blood (not recorded which). The rearrangement links TRBV18 to TRBJ2-5; maybe TRBD2 (6 bases). This TCR came from a woman in her 40s with acute COVID-19. This CDR3 reads CASSLAEGETQYF. CDR3 bases: TGTGCCAGCTCACTTGCGGAGGGGGAGACCCAGTACTTC.